This T cell receptor (beta chain) is from a study of shared clonotypes between healthy human individuals (dated by TCRdb to about 2020). Turning to the overall study: Three men and a couple of women, aged 18 to 49 years, made up the cohort. For each donor, CD4 naive and CD4 memory were each given three plates, CD8 naive was given two plates, and CD8 memory was given one plate. The study deeply sequenced blood TCR repertoires of about five healthy adults to estimate repertoire size and the extent of clonotype sharing between individuals. To increase sequencing depth and limit assay-specific biases, TCR repertoire library preparation and sequencing were carried out by different laboratories using diverse techniques. Between about 0.94 and 8.9 billion PBMCs per donor were obtained by leukapheresis.

Overall results and qualifications from the work: Sampling was restricted to blood, and TCR repertoires in tissue are likely to differ from TCR repertoires in blood. Naive subsets generally had larger estimated clonotype richness than memory subsets did. Pairwise subsampling led to the expectation that sequencing depth would affect the degree of clonotype sharing among donors. Because the study included only a small number of donors, the genetic and exposure-history diversity represented was limited. Across several donors, approximately 5% of naive CD4, approximately 3.5% of naive CD8, about 2% of memory CD4, and approximately 0.4% of memory CD8 clonotypes were shared. Rarefaction of sorted-subset datasets indicated incomplete sequencing despite the large sequencing depth. Clonotypes shared by all four sorted-subset donors showed higher generation probabilities than non-shared clonotypes.

Concerning this clone: The antigen this receptor binds is unknown. No base qualities exist here, and no much larger clone lies one base off it.

Trimming takes 4 bases from V and 3 bases from J, and the germline ends sit 13 bases apart. Its CDR3 holds 14 amino acids, cysteine through phenylalanine. The CDR3 DNA has 42 bases and is translated from base 1. CDR1 and CDR2 are drawn from the germline V gene: SGHRS, YFSETQ. CD8 naive samples consisted of CD45RO-negative cells that were positively selected for CCR7, yielding a CD45RA+CCR7+ population without TemRA cells. The donors were healthy, HIV-negative adults with no recently reported acute infections or vaccinations. All donors were Caucasian adults living in Nashville, Tennessee, USA. After blood collection by leukapheresis, PBMCs were isolated using Ficoll-Histopaque density gradient centrifugation and then cryopreserved in the vapor phase of liquid nitrogen. Purity and quantity of every magnetically sorted T cell population were checked by analytical flow cytometry. Genomic DNA was isolated from each sorted fraction and quantified by UV absorbance on a Nanodrop 2000c.

Using the deep immunoSEQ assay, multiplex PCR amplified TCR CDR3 regions from genomic DNA. Extracted genomic DNA from each cell subset was distributed evenly across all wells of several immunoSEQ 96-well plates, and each plate was treated as a replicate. Each replicate PCR for sorted subsets received around 0.2 ug genomic DNA, equal to about 30,000 T cell genomes. Purified libraries were quantified with a Qubit 3.0 fluorometer, sized on a Bioanalyzer 2100, and re-quantified with the KAPA Library Quantification kit. A separate single-read 150-cycle Illumina NextSeq 550 flow cell was used to sequence each immunoSEQ 96-well plate. Per the original workflow: The immunoSEQ output contained only junctional sequences without quality scores, so filtering could not match that applied to full-length reads. To assign V/J genes and CDR3, sequences were annotated against IMGT germline references using PyIR, a Python wrapper for IgBLAST v1.9. Reads were filtered out if the reads had weak V/J assignments (E-value above 1e-6), no CDR3, stop codons, out-of-frame junctions, or ambiguous translated residues. V3J clonotypes were defined by identical inferred V gene, J gene, and CDR3 amino acid sequence. Percentage overlap between repertoires was calculated by dividing the number of shared unique clonotypes by the size of the smaller repertoire. Three approaches were used to assess repertoire richness: RTK rarefaction, the Chao1 estimator, and Recon v2.1 estimates of unobserved clonotypes. Generation probabilities for all TCRbeta clonotypes obtained by the gDNA method from a handful of donors were computed using OLGA. The source is immuneACCESS, and TCRdb retained only in-frame sequences with V and J called. Part of the clones is not carried over; for the studies checked, unresolved V genes explain less than half of this, and the remainder is unexplained. Clone size and V and J calls were adopted from that table, with D and trimming inferred from the DNA. The sample data list 2 million to 2.5 million clones, and about 93% of these were observed just once. The ten top clones hold 1.7% of the sample.

The sample comprised naive CD8+ T cells from PBMCs. In light of the paper, this sample's cell subset or site label describes: CD45RA+CCR7+. The rearrangement joined TRBV5-1 to TRBJ2-5, with TRBD1 perhaps the D gene, on 5 matching bases. This TCR was recovered from a man aged 18 to 30 in good health. Some clones in this sample may be carry-over from other donors' samples. The CDR3 has the sequence CASSRDFREETQYF. The DNA sequence is given as TGCGCCAGCAGCCGAGATTTCAGGGAAGAGACCCAGTACTTC.